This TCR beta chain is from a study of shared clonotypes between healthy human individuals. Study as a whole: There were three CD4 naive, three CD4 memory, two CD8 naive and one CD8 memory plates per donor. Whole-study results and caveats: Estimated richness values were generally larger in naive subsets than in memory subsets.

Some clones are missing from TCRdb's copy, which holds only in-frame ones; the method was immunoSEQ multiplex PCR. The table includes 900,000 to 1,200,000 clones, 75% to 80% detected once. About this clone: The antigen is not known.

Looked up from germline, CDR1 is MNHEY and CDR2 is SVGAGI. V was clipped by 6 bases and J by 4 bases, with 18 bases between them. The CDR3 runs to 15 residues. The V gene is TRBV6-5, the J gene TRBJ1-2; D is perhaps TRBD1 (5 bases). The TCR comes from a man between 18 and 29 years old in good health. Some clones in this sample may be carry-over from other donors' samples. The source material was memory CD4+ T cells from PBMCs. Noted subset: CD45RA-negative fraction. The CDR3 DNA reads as TGTGCCAGCAGGTCCCCGGGACCGGCGGTCTATGGCTACACCTTC. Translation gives CASRSPGPAVYGYTF.